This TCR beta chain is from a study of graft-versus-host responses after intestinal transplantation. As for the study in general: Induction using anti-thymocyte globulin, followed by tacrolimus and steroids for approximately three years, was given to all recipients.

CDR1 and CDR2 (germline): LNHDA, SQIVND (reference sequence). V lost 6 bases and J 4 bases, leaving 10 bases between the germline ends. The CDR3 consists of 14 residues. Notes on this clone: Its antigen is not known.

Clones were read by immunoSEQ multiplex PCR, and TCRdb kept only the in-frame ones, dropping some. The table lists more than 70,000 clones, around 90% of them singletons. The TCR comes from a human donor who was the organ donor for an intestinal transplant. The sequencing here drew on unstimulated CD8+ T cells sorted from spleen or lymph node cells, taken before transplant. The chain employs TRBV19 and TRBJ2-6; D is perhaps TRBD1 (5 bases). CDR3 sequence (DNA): TGTGCCAGTAGCAGGGTATCCGGGGCCAACGTCCTGACTTTC. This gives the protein CASSRVSGANVLTF. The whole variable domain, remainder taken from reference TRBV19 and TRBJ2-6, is DGGITQSPKYLFRKEGQNVTLSCEQNLNHDAMYWYRQDPGQGLRLIYYSQIVNDFQKGDIAEGYSVSREKKESFPLTVTSAQKNPTAFYLCASSRVSGANVLTFGAGSRLTVL.